The 8 T cell receptor beta chains below all came from one sample that was sequenced in a study of T cell responses to AZD1222 COVID-19 vaccine. The method was immunoSEQ multiplex PCR; TCRdb's version includes in-frame clones alone and lacks a portion of them. The sample shows fewer than 85,000 clones, around 87% of them seen only once. The sample was peripheral blood, taken on day 0 of AZD1222 vaccination. These receptors all stem from an adult in good health.

This chain links TRBV5-8 with TRBJ1-5; a weak D match, TRBD1 (5 bases). From germline, CDR1 is SGHTS and CDR2 YDEGEE. V was trimmed by 4 bases and J by 0 bases, leaving 11 bases between them. CDR3 length equals 15 residues. The CDR3 loop is CASSPGQNSNQPQHF. The CDR3 bases are TGTGCCAGCAGCCCTGGACAAAATAGCAATCAGCCCCAGCATTTT.

This chain joins TRBV9 and TRBJ2-2; TRBD1 is a possible D gene (5 bases). The germline CDR1 and CDR2 sequences are SGDLS and YYNGEE. V was cut by 2 bases and J by 4 bases, with 12 bases left in between. The CDR3 contains 15 residues. The CDR3 bases are TGTGCCAGCAGCGTTTCCAGGGCCCCCACCGGGGAGCTGTTTTTT. Translation: CASSVSRAPTGELFF.

The table lists this clone with a few counts. The chain couples TRBV15 to TRBJ2-3; D is perhaps TRBD1 or TRBD2 (5 bases each). V lost 5 bases, J lost 2 bases, and 14 bases lay in between. The V gene's germline CDR1 is LNHNV and CDR2 YYDKDF (reference sequence). The CDR3 loop spans 15 amino acids. This CDR3 is CATSLTRDPTDTQYF. The CDR3 nucleotides read TGTGCCACCAGCCTAACCCGGGACCCCACAGATACGCAGTATTTT.

This chain connects TRBV5-6 to TRBJ2-2; TRBD1 matches at 9 bases. The CDR3 contains 15 residues. Germline-derived CDR1 and CDR2 are SGHDT and YYEEEE. Trimming took 4 bases from V and 3 from J; bases not matched to a gene: 4. CDR3: CASSLTGGDTGELFF. The CDR3 bases are TGTGCCAGCAGCCTGACAGGGGGTGACACCGGGGAGCTGTTTTTT.

The rearrangement uses TRBV27 and TRBJ2-5; D remains ambiguous. Germline lookup yields CDR1 MNHEY and CDR2 SMNVEV (reference sequence). V dropped 6 bases and J dropped 3 bases, with 11 bases sitting between them. This CDR3 is built from 13 residues. Here the CDR3 reads CASRVYAEETQYF. The CDR3 bases are TGTGCCAGCAGAGTTTATGCGGAAGAGACCCAGTACTTC.

This chain links TRBV28 with TRBJ1-4; D unclear. The V end was cut by 5 bases, the J end by 0 bases, with 16 bases between. This CDR3 comprises 17 residues. CDR1 and CDR2 from the germline V gene are MDHEN and SYDVKM. The CDR3 sequence is CASSQFSGRPTNEKLFF. The CDR3 DNA sequence: TGTGCCAGCAGTCAGTTCAGTGGACGGCCAACTAATGAAAAACTGTTTTTT.

The chain employs TRBV24-1 and TRBJ2-2, with D possibly being TRBD1 or TRBD2 (5 bases each). CDR1 KGHDR and CDR2 SFDVKD come from the germline V gene. The CDR3 contains 15 residues. V was cut by 4 bases and J by 3 bases, with 11 bases left in between. CDR3 nucleotides: TGTGCCACCAGTGACCCGGGACCGGACACCGGGGAGCTGTTTTTT. This translates into CATSDPGPDTGELFF.

This chain connects TRBV5-1 to TRBJ1-2; weak D call: TRBD1 (5 bases). The CDR3 sequence is 13 residues long. V lost 4 bases to trimming and J lost 6 bases, with 13 bases between them. CDR1 and CDR2 (germline): SGHRS, YFSETQ. The CDR3 here is CASSPGGGDGYTF. The CDR3 region has the DNA TGCGCCAGCAGCCCGGGTGGGGGAGATGGCTACACCTTC.